The rows below give T cell receptor beta chains drawn from one sample of a study of cytomegalovirus exposure and HLA in healthy donors. Profiling relied on immunoSEQ multiplex PCR, and the TCRdb table lists in-frame clones only, not all of them. Of 70,000 to 90,000 clones listed, about four fifths were seen once; the top ten hold roughly 4.2%. The sequenced sample consisted of PBMCs. Source of these receptors: a man between 60 and 70 years old in good health and CMV-seronegative. The CDR3 runs from the conserved cysteine through the conserved F or W. The D gene is left open where the match is weak. A row's size may be missing; if present it is once, few, many or a size class.

TRBD1	TRBJ1-3	NA	TRBV29-1	CSVEVWAGGFSGNTIYF	TGCAGCGTTGAGGTTTGGGCAGGGGGCTTCTCTGGAAACACCATATATTTT
NA	TRBJ2-5	NA	TRBV6-4	CASSVMGGETQYF	TGTGCCAGCAGTGTTATGGGCGGGGAGACCCAGTACTTC
TRBD1	TRBJ2-1	NA	TRBV5-3	CARSLKQGDEQFF	TGTGCCAGAAGCTTGAAGCAGGGGGATGAGCAGTTCTTC
NA	TRBJ1-4	NA	TRBV11-2	CASSLNSNEKLFF	TGTGCCAGCAGCTTAAACAGTAATGAAAAACTGTTTTTT
TRBD1	TRBJ1-2	NA	TRBV2	CASKLRPWDRPNYGYTF	TGTGCCAGCAAGCTTCGCCCTTGGGACAGACCTAACTATGGCTACACCTTC
NA	TRBJ2-7	once	TRBV7-8	CASSPLVGAAYEQYF	TGTGCCAGCAGCCCTCTGGTAGGGGCAGCCTACGAGCAGTACTTC
NA	TRBJ1-2	NA	TRBV5-1	CASSPEGLAGYGYTF	TGCGCCAGCAGCCCGGAGGGACTTGCGGGCTATGGCTACACCTTC
NA	TRBJ1-3	few	TRBV9	CASSPQPRDRGDTIYF	TGTGCCAGCAGCCCCCAACCCCGGGACCGCGGGGACACCATATATTTT
NA	TRBJ1-3	NA	TRBV9	CASSVGSGTGNTIYF	TGTGCCAGCAGCGTAGGTTCGGGTACTGGAAACACCATATATTTT
TRBD2	TRBJ2-5	NA	TRBV9	CARIRVAGGEETQYF	TGTGCCAGAATACGGGTAGCGGGGGGGGAAGAGACCCAGTACTTC
TRBD1	TRBJ2-7	once	TRBV7-8	CASSLGATGTGAYEQYF	TGTGCCAGCAGCTTAGGGGCGACCGGGACAGGGGCCTACGAGCAGTACTTC
NA	TRBJ2-7	NA	TRBV11-2	CASSLDFFGEQYF	TGTGCCAGCAGCTTGGACTTCTTTGGGGAGCAGTACTTC
NA	TRBJ2-7	NA	TRBV11-2	CASSEPLLTGTYEQYF	TGTGCCAGCAGCGAGCCCCTCCTGACAGGAACCTACGAGCAGTACTTC
TRBD1	TRBJ2-7	few	TRBV11-2	CASSVGTAFRYEQYF	TGTGCCAGCAGCGTCGGGACAGCGTTCAGGTACGAGCAGTACTTC
NA	TRBJ2-1	NA	TRBV5-1	CASSLFGEGSSYNEQFF	TGCGCCAGCAGCCTGTTCGGGGAAGGGAGCTCCTACAATGAGCAGTTCTTC
TRBD1	TRBJ2-7	few	TRBV9	CASSEAPGQPPYEQYF	TGTGCCAGCAGCGAAGCTCCGGGACAGCCTCCCTACGAGCAGTACTTC
NA	TRBJ2-2	NA	TRBV19	CASSPHRAPNTGELFF	TGTGCCAGTAGTCCACACAGGGCCCCGAACACCGGGGAGCTGTTTTTT
TRBD2	TRBJ2-1	once	TRBV6-1	CASSILAGGNEQFF	TGTGCCAGCAGTATTCTAGCGGGGGGAAATGAGCAGTTCTTC
NA	TRBJ2-7	NA	TRBV6-5	CASSEVPSEQYF	TGTGCCAGCAGTGAAGTGCCTAGCGAGCAGTACTTC
NA	TRBJ2-3	NA	TRBV10-3	CAINTSRDTQYF	TGTGCCATCAACACTAGTAGAGATACGCAGTATTTT
NA	TRBJ2-3	few	TRBV7-3	CASSFGSRGTDTQYF	TGTGCCAGCAGCTTCGGATCCAGGGGCACAGATACGCAGTATTTT
TRBD1	TRBJ1-2	NA	TRBV11-2	CASSSTRTGDGYTF	TGTGCCAGCAGCTCCACACGGACAGGGGATGGCTACACCTTC
NA	TRBJ2-7	few	TRBV12-5	CASSLTTTDEQYF	TGTGCTAGTAGTTTGACGACGACAGACGAGCAGTACTTC
NA	TRBJ2-7	few	TRBV7-6	CASSLGNEQYF	TGTGCCAGCAGCTTAGGTAACGAGCAGTACTTC
TRBD1	TRBJ1-2	few	TRBV6-5	CASSYLGDRDGYTF	TGTGCCAGCAGTTACCTAGGGGACAGGGATGGCTACACCTTC
NA	TRBJ2-5	NA	TRBV7-9	CASSPKTRQETQYF	TGTGCCAGCAGCCCCAAGACTAGGCAAGAGACCCAGTACTTC
NA	TRBJ2-6	NA	TRBV7-9	CASSLWSGQYSSGANVLTF	TGTGCCAGCAGCTTATGGTCAGGGCAATACAGCTCTGGGGCCAACGTCCTGACTTTC
NA	TRBJ2-7	few	TRBV5-1	CASSFQGSYEQYF	TGCGCCAGCAGCTTCCAGGGATCCTACGAGCAGTACTTC
TRBD1	TRBJ1-4	NA	TRBV6-4	CASSPTGSEKLFF	TGTGCCAGCAGTCCGACAGGGAGTGAAAAACTGTTTTTT
TRBD1	TRBJ2-1	NA	TRBV7-3	CASSLLDRGLYNEQFF	TGTGCCAGCAGCTTATTGGACAGGGGGCTCTACAATGAGCAGTTCTTC
NA	TRBJ1-1	NA	TRBV7-8	CASSTSGSMNTEAFF	TGTGCCAGCAGCACCTCGGGTAGCATGAACACTGAAGCTTTCTTT
NA	TRBJ1-1	NA	TRBV6-5	CASSYGGGTEAFF	TGTGCCAGCAGTTACGGCGGGGGGACTGAAGCTTTCTTT
NA	TRBJ1-4	NA	TRBV5-1	CASSLPGATNEKLFF	TGCGCCAGCAGCTTGCCGGGGGCAACTAATGAAAAACTGTTTTTT
TRBD2	TRBJ2-1	NA	TRBV29-1	CSVGFSSGPTYNEQFF	TGCAGCGTTGGATTCAGTAGCGGGCCAACCTACAATGAGCAGTTCTTC
TRBD2	TRBJ2-7	NA	TRBV7-8	CASSLWGGEQYF	TGTGCCAGCAGCTTATGGGGGGGCGAGCAGTACTTC
NA	TRBJ1-5	NA	TRBV27	CASSYQGEGQPQHF	TGTGCCAGCAGCTACCAAGGGGAGGGTCAGCCCCAGCATTTT